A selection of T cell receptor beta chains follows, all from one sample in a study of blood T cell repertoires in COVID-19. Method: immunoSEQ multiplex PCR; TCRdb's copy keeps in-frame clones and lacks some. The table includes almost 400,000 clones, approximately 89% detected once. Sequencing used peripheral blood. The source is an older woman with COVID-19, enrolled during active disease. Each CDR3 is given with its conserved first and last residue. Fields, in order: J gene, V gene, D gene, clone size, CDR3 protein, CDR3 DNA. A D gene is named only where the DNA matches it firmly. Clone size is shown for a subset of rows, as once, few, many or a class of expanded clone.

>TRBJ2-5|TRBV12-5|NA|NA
CASGSTEILASLETQYF
TGTGCTAGTGGTTCGACCGAGATCCTAGCATCCCTAGAGACCCAGTACTTC
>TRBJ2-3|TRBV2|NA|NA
CASNARKDTQYF
TGTGCCAGCAACGCTAGGAAGGATACGCAGTATTTT
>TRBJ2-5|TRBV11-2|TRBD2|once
CASSPTLAGGPKTQYF
TGTGCCAGCAGCCCCACACTAGCGGGGGGGCCCAAGACCCAGTACTTC
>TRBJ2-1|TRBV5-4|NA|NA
CASSFGRGTEQFF
TGTGCCAGCAGCTTTGGTCGGGGGACTGAGCAGTTCTTC
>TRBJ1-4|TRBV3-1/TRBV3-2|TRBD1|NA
CASRAGQFREKLFF
TGTGCCAGCAGGGCGGGACAGTTCCGGGAAAAACTGTTTTTT
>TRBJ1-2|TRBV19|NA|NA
CASSTSWTEAGYGYTF
TGTGCCAGTAGTACCTCCTGGACAGAAGCGGGGTATGGCTACACCTTC
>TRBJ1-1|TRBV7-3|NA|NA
CASSVATGSTEAFF
TGTGCCAGCAGCGTTGCCACAGGGTCTACTGAAGCTTTCTTT
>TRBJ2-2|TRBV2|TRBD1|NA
CASSYTAGTGNTGELFF
TGTGCCAGCAGTTATACGGCCGGGACAGGGAACACCGGGGAGCTGTTTTTT
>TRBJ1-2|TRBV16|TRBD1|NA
CASSQDRVYGYTF
TGTGCCAGCAGCCAAGACAGGGTGTATGGCTACACCTTC
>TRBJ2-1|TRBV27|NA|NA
CASRARDNEQFF
TGTGCCAGCAGGGCACGGGACAATGAGCAGTTCTTC
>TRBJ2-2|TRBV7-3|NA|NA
CASSTTGIGELFF
TGTGCCAGCAGCACTACAGGGATCGGGGAGCTGTTTTTT
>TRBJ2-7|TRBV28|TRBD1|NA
CASSSNRGGKSYEQYF
TGTGCCAGCAGTTCAAACAGGGGCGGAAAGTCCTACGAGCAGTACTTC
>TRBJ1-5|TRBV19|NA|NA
CASVAGAHQPQHF
TGTGCCAGTGTAGCGGGGGCGCATCAGCCCCAGCATTTT
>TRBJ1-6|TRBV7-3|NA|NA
CASSLDGGRSPLHF
TGTGCCAGCAGCTTGGATGGAGGTCGTTCACCCCTCCACTTT
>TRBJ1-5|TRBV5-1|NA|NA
CASSFINQPQHF
TGCGCCAGCAGCTTTATCAATCAGCCCCAGCATTTT
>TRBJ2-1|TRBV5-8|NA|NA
CASSRFDPQVQDNEQFF
TGTGCCAGCAGCCGTTTTGACCCGCAGGTCCAGGACAATGAGCAGTTCTTC
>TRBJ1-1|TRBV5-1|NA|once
CASSLGVGGLNTEAFF
TGCGCCAGCAGCTTGGGGGTAGGGGGTTTGAACACTGAAGCTTTCTTT
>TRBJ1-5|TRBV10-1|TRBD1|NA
CASSEGQGAVQPQPQHF
TGCGCCAGCAGTGAGGGACAGGGGGCCGTGCAGCCTCAGCCCCAGCATTTT
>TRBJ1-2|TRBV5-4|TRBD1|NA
CASSSGQGQYGYTF
TGTGCCAGCAGCTCCGGACAGGGCCAATATGGCTACACCTTC
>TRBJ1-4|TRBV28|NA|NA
CASSSGTPNEKLFF
TGTGCCAGCAGTTCCGGGACACCTAATGAAAAACTGTTTTTT
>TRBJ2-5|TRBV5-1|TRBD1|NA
CASSTQGQGQETQYF
TGCGCCAGCAGCACCCAAGGACAGGGGCAAGAGACCCAGTACTTC
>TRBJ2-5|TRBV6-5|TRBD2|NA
CASSYSLAGSQETQYF
TGTGCCAGCAGTTACTCTCTAGCGGGGTCACAAGAGACCCAGTACTTC
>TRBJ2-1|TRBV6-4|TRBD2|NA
CASSDSSGGANEQFF
TGTGCCAGCAGTGACTCTAGCGGGGGGGCCAATGAGCAGTTCTTC
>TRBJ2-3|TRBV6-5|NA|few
CASSYSRGRTDTQYF
TGTGCCAGCAGTTACTCGCGAGGGAGGACAGATACGCAGTATTTT